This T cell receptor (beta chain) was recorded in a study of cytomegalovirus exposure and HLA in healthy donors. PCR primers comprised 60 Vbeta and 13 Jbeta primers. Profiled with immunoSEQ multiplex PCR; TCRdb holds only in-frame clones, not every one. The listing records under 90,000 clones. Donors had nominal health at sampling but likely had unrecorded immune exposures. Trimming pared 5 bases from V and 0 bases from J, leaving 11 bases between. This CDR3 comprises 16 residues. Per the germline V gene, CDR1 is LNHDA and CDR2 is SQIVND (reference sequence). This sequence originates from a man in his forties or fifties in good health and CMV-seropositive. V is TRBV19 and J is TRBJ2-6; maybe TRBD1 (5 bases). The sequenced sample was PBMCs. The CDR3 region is CASSLYRSSGANVLTF. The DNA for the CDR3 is TGTGCCAGTAGTCTTTACAGGAGCTCTGGGGCCAACGTCCTGACTTTC.